This TCR beta chain was found in a study of molecular identifiers for immune sequencing clone quantification. A single record per CDR3 protein comes from TCRdb applying MiXCR to the PCR reads. The sample includes nearly 650,000 distinct CDR3 sequences, 25% of them seen just once. This CDR3 is 16 amino acids long. Germline V gene lookup returns CDR1 SGHTA and CDR2 FQGNSA. Libraries of naive CD8 cells were prepared from about 20,000 to 1,000,000 sorted cells using 10%, 30% or 50% RNA. Study conclusions and caveats: Naive cells had under 1% of molecules in clones above 20 RNA copies, effectors over 98%. Identical TCR molecules sharing a barcode could underestimate highly expanded clone sizes.

Concerning this clonotype: Its specificity is unknown. Germline is not matched at one junction end, which may reflect a read error.

Sequenced input: naive CD8+ T cells from blood, with Jurkat cell RNA spiked in. As for subset: FACS-sorted CD8+CD4-CCR7+CD45RA+ naive T cells. The gene calls are TRBV7-2 and TRBJ2-5; TRBD2 matches at 10 bases. This clonotype was sampled from a human donor in good health. Some libraries in this study had Jurkat cell RNA spiked in. CDR3 sequence (DNA): TGTGCCAGCAGCCTACCAGCGGGGGGGCCACAAGCGACCCAGTACTTC. Translating it yields CASSLPAGGPQATQYF.